Sequencing of this T cell receptor beta chain was carried out in a study of T-cell memory formation after mild COVID-19. A note on this clonotype: Its antigen remains unknown.

The study, taken as a whole, reports: The main location of contracting CD4+ clones was CM and EM, and that of contracting CD8+ clones was EMRA. CD4/CD8 balance held among clones contracting day 15 to 85, and later expanders leaned CD4+.

The germline V and J ends were trimmed by 8 bases and 4 bases, with 11 bases remaining between them. This CDR3 is built from 13 residues. From germline, CDR1 is SGHTA and CDR2 FQGNSA. TCR alpha and TCR beta cDNA libraries carrying sample barcodes and UMIs came from 5'RACE with constant-segment primers. TCRdb fed the 5' RACE reads into MiXCR, producing one record per CDR3 protein. The sample lists about 270,000 distinct CDR3 sequences; 15% to 20% were seen once. The V and J genes are TRBV7-2 and TRBJ1-4; the D is unclear. Source material: PBMCs or a T cell subset sorted from them (not recorded which). The sequence derives from a man between 18 and 29 years old who had mild COVID-19 (a few samples of this study predate the infection). Cell type and time point are not known. The CDR3 nucleotides read TGTGCCAGCGGTATCCCAGTTAATGAAAAACTGTTTTTT. It yields the protein CASGIPVNEKLFF.